This passage covers 8 T cell receptor beta chains from one sample sequenced in a study of neurological immune-mediated disorders. TCRdb processed the 5' RACE reads anew with MiXCR; each CDR3 protein has one entry. The sample yields about 60,000 distinct CDR3 sequences, roughly 9.7% seen once. Stated time point: longitudinal time-point 2. Sequenced sample: PBMCs. Receptors were obtained from a man aged 25-45 years in good health.

This clonotype was seen at least ten times. The rearrangement joins TRBV15 to TRBJ2-7; 14 positions match TRBD2. V trimming: 5 bases; J trimming: 0 bases; junction bases outside the gene matches: 3. The CDR3 spans 16 residues. From germline, CDR1 is LNHNV and CDR2 YYDKDF (reference sequence). CDR3 sequence reads: CATSAGTSGSSYEQYF. DNA for the CDR3: TGTGCCACCAGCGCCGGGACTAGCGGGAGCTCCTACGAGCAGTACTTC.

About this clonotype itself: The junction shows a germline mismatch at one end, possibly a read error. The rearrangement uses TRBV29-1 and TRBJ2-1; D might be TRBD2 (5 bases). Germline V lookup: CDR1 SQVTM, CDR2 ANQGSEA. The CDR3 loop spans 19 amino acids. CDR3 nucleotide sequence: TGCAGCGTTGAAGATCGGGGTAGTGGGAGACTAAACTCCTACAATGAGCAGTTATTC. Encoded protein: CSVEDRGSGRLNSYNEQLF.

The sample holds many counts of this clonotype. This chain joins TRBV2 and TRBJ1-6, with 7 bases matching TRBD1. The germline V gene has CDR1 SNHLY and CDR2 FYNNEI. This CDR3 spans 15 amino acids. The V and J ends lost 4 bases and 7 bases, in that order; junction bases with no gene match: 7. The CDR3: CASSGQGRSNSPLHF. The CDR3 coding sequence is TGTGCCAGCAGTGGACAGGGTCGAAGCAATTCACCCCTCCACTTT.

In this sample, this clonotype turned up many times. The rearrangement links TRBV5-6 to TRBJ1-5; 8 nucleotides agree with TRBD1. V trimming: 5 bases; J trimming: 2 bases; junction bases outside the gene matches: 9. This CDR3 region has 16 residues. The V gene's germline CDR1 is SGHDT and CDR2 YYEEEE. The CDR3: CASSLQGGEGNQPQHF. In DNA form, the CDR3 reads TGTGCCAGCAGTTTACAGGGGGGCGAGGGCAATCAGCCCCAGCATTTT.

This clonotype was detected ten times or more. The chain links TRBV7-9 to TRBJ1-3; D is undetermined. This CDR3 is 15 amino acids long. V lost 1 base and J 1 base, leaving 8 bases between the germline ends. The germline gives CDR1 SEHNR, CDR2 FQNEAQ (reference sequence). CDR3 region: CASSLGVGSGNTIYF. The CDR3 DNA sequence: TGTGCCAGCAGCTTAGGAGTTGGGTCTGGAAACACCATATATTTT. Full variable domain (remainder filled in from reference TRBV7-9 and TRBJ1-3): DTGVSQNPRHKITKRGQNVTFRCDPISEHNRLYWYRQTLGQGPEFLTYFQNEAQLEKSRLLSDRFSAERPKGSFSTLEIQRTEQGDSAMYLCASSLGVGSGNTIYFGEGSWLTVV.

This clonotype was recorded many times. The genes are TRBV5-5 and TRBJ1-4; D might be TRBD1 (5 bases). The CDR3 has 15 amino acids. CDR1 SGHKS and CDR2 YYEKEE come from the germline V gene (reference sequence). Trimming removed 1 base from V and 2 bases from J, with 9 bases in between. This chain's CDR3 is CASSLMGGTNEKLFF. CDR3 DNA sequence: TGTGCCAGCAGCTTGATGGGGGGGACTAATGAAAAACTGTTTTTT. The full variable domain, completed using reference TRBV5-5 and TRBJ1-4, is DAGVTQSPTHLIKTRGQQVTLRCSPISGHKSVSWYQQVLGQGPQFIFQYYEKEERGRGNFPDRFSARQFPNYSSELNVNALLLGDSALYLCASSLMGGTNEKLFFGSGTQLSVL.

This clonotype was seen ten or more times. The chain combines TRBV28 with TRBJ1-1, with D unresolved. The V end lost 7 bases, the J end lost 0 bases, and 6 bases lay between the germline ends. The germline V gene encodes CDR1 MDHEN and CDR2 SYDVKM. The CDR3 contains 12 residues. The CDR3: CASTPMNTEAFF. The CDR3 DNA reads as TGTGCCAGCACCCCGATGAACACTGAAGCTTTCTTT. The full variable domain, in which reference TRBV28 and TRBJ1-1 provide the parts outside the CDR3, is DVKVTQSSRYLVKRTGEKVFLECVQDMDHENMFWYRQDPGLGLRLIYFSYDVKMKEKGDIPEGYSVSREKKERFSLILESASTNQTSMYLCASTPMNTEAFFGQGTRLTVV.

This clonotype was observed at least ten times. The chain combines TRBV6-5 with TRBJ2-5; D perhaps matches TRBD1 (6 bases). Between the trimmed V and J ends, which lost 0 bases and 7 bases, there was a span of 15 bases. CDR3 length equals 15 residues. CDR1 is MNHEY, CDR2 SVGAGI, per germline. The CDR3 spells CASSYSGAGRGTQYF. Written as DNA, the CDR3 is TGTGCCAGCAGTTACTCGGGGGCAGGGAGAGGGACCCAGTACTTC.